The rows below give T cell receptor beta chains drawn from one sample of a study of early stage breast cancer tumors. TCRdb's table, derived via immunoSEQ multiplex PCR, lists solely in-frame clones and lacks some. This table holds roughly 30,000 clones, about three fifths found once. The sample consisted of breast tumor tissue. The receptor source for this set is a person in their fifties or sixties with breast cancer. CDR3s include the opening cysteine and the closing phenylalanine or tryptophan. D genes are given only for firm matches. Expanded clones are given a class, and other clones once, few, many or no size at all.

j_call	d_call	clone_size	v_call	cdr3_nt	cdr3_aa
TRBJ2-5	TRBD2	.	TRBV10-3	TGTGCCATCAGACTAGGACTAGCGGGAGAAGAGACCCAGTACTTC	CAIRLGLAGEETQYF
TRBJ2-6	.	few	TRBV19	TGTGCCAGTAGCCCCCAAGGGTTCTCGACCGGGGCCAACGTCCTGACTTTC	CASSPQGFSTGANVLTF
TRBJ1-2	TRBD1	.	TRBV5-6	TGTGCCAGCAGCTTGGCGGGGACAGTCATCTATGGCTACACCTTC	CASSLAGTVIYGYTF
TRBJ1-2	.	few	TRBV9	TGTGCCAGCAGCGTAGGGGGGGGTCACTATGGCTACACCTTC	CASSVGGGHYGYTF
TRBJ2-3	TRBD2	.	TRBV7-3	TGTGCCAGCAGCCGGACTAGCGGGACTGGGGATACGCAGTATTTT	CASSRTSGTGDTQYF
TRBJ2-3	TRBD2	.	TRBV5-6	TGTGCCAGCAGCTTGGGGTTAGCGGGAGGGGTCACAGATACGCAGTATTTT	CASSLGLAGGVTDTQYF
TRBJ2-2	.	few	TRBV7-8	TGTGCCAGCATCGCGGGGAACACCGGGGAGCTGTTTTTT	CASIAGNTGELFF
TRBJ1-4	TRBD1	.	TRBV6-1	TGTGCCAGCAGTGCCTCAGGGGGGGGCTATGTGGAAAAACTGTTTTTT	CASSASGGGYVEKLFF
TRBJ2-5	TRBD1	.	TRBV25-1	TGTGCCAGCACCCCAGGGGGGACAGGCGTGAAAATTCTGTACTTC	CASTPGGTGVKILYF
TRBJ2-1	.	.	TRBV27	TGTGCCAGCAGTCCAGACAGTCGGGGGGAGCAGTTCTTC	CASSPDSRGEQFF
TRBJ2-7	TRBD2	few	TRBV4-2	TGTGCCAGCAGCCAAGTAGCGGGAGGGGTCTACGAGCAGTACTTC	CASSQVAGGVYEQYF
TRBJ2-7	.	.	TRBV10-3	TGTGCCATCAGTGAGGATATCGGGGGCTACGAGCAGTACTTC	CAISEDIGGYEQYF
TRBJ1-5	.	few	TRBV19	TGTGCCAGTAGTATAGACAGGGAAAATCAGCCCCAGCATTTT	CASSIDRENQPQHF
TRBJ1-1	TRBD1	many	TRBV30	TGTGCCTGGAGCGCAGGGGGCGACACTGAAGCTTTCTTT	CAWSAGGDTEAFF
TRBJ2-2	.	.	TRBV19	TGTGCCAGTAGTATAGCAGCGGAGCTCACCGGGGAGCTGTTTTTT	CASSIAAELTGELFF
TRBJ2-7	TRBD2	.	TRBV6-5	TGTGCCAGCAGTAACCCGGGACTAGCGGGGTACGAGCAGTACTTC	CASSNPGLAGYEQYF
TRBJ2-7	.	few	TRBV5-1	TGCGCCAGCAGCGATTACTACGAGCAGTACTTC	CASSDYYEQYF
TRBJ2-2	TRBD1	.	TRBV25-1	TGTGCCAGCAGTCCTATCCCCGACAGGGTAGGAACCGGGGAGCTGTTTTTT	CASSPIPDRVGTGELFF
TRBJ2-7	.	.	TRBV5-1	TGCGCCAGCAGATTAAACGGAGGGCCCTCCTACGAGCAGTACTTC	CASRLNGGPSYEQYF
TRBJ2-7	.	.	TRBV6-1	TGTGCCAGCAGTGACCACCAGGAGGGCTCCTACGAGCAGTACTTC	CASSDHQEGSYEQYF
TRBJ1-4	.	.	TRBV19	TGTGCCAGTAGTATCCGAGGGGTAACGACTAATGAAAAACTGTTTTTT	CASSIRGVTTNEKLFF
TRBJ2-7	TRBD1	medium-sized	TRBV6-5	TGTGCCAGCAGTCCGAACAGGGGGCGATACGAGCAGTACTTC	CASSPNRGRYEQYF
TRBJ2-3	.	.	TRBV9	TGTGCCAGCAGCGTAGTAGAGGGGCGTACAGATACGCAGTATTTT	CASSVVEGRTDTQYF
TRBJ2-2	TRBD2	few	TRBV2	TGTGCCAGCAGTCAGATAACTAGCGGGAAGAACACCGGGGAGCTGTTTTTT	CASSQITSGKNTGELFF
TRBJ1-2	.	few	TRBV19	TGTGCCAGTAGTATTCGGGGGGACTACACCTTC	CASSIRGDYTF
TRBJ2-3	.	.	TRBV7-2	TGTGCCAGCAGCTTAGTCAGCGGGAGCACAGATACGCAGTATTTT	CASSLVSGSTDTQYF
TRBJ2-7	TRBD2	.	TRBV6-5	TGTGCCAGCAGTTCCCCTAGCGGGAGAGCCTACGAGCAGTACTTC	CASSSPSGRAYEQYF
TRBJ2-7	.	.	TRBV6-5	TGTGCCATCAGTGCAGGGGACGAGCAGTACTTC	CAISAGDEQYF
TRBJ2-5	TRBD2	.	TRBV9	TGTGCCAGCAGCGGGACTAGCGGGAGCCAAGAGACCCAGTACTTC	CASSGTSGSQETQYF
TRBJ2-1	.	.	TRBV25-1	TGTGCCAGCAGCGGCGGGACCTACAATGAGCAGTTCTTC	CASSGGTYNEQFF
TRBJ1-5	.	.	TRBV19	TGTGCCAGTAGTATATCGGGGATTTGGAGCAATCAGCCCCAGCATTTT	CASSISGIWSNQPQHF
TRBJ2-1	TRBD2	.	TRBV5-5	TGTGCCAGCAGCCCCGCGACTAGCGGGAGGGCCTACAATGAGCAGTTCTTC	CASSPATSGRAYNEQFF
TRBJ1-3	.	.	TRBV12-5	TGTGCTAGTGGTTTGGGCGGTAATGGAAACACCATATATTTT	CASGLGGNGNTIYF
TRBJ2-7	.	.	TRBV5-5	TGTGCCAGCAGCTTGTCATCAGCTTCCTACGAGCAGTACTTC	CASSLSSASYEQYF
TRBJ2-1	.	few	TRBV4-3	TGCGCCAGCAGCCCCAGACAGAGCTCCTACAATGAGCAGTTCTTC	CASSPRQSSYNEQFF
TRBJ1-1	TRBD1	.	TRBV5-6	TGTGCCAGCAGTACCTGGCCGGGACAGACGAACACTGAAGCTTTCTTT	CASSTWPGQTNTEAFF
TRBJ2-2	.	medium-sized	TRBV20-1	TGCAGTGCTAGTAAGCATGGGGAGCTGTTTTTT	CSASKHGELFF
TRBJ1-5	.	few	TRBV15	TGTGCCACCAGCAGGCTCATTGATCAGCCCCAGCATTTT	CATSRLIDQPQHF
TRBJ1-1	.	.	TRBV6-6	TGTGCCAGCAGTTACCGAGGAAGGGATGAAGCTTTCTTT	CASSYRGRDEAFF
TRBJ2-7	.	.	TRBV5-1	TGCGCCAGCAGCTTGGCCGGGGAGCAGTACTTC	CASSLAGEQYF
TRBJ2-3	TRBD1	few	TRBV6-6	TGTGCCAGCAGACAAGGACAGGATGGGGATACGCAGTATTTT	CASRQGQDGDTQYF
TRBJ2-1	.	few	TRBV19	TGTGCCAGTAGTAAAGGAAGGGTGACTAGAGGGAATGAGCAGTTCTTC	CASSKGRVTRGNEQFF